This is a list of T cell receptor beta chains from one sample in a study of blood T cell repertoires in COVID-19. Clones were sequenced by immunoSEQ multiplex PCR, and TCRdb holds only the in-frame ones, with some missing. The top ten hold approximately 4.3% of the sample, which has more than 110,000 clones, 70% to 90% seen once. The sequencing sample was made of PBMCs or T cells enriched from blood (not recorded which). The origin of the receptors is a middle-aged man who had recovered from COVID-19. The conserved cysteine and the conserved F or W are not part of the CDR3 here.

>TRBV7-2|TRBJ2-1
ASSPPGLRDNEQF
>TRBV18|TRBJ1-1
ASSPNLMRGSSTEAF
>TRBV9|TRBJ1-2
ASSVEPGQGRGYT
>TRBV5-1|TRBJ1-1
ASSSYPRGPYGAF
>TRBV6-5|TRBJ1-1
ASRLQKVNTEAF
>TRBV19|TRBJ1-5
ASSIRAGSNQPQH
>TRBV19|TRBJ2-6
ASSIRQGVDSGANVLT
>TRBV5-1|TRBJ2-5
ASSGGTGPQETQY
>TRBV5-6|TRBJ2-2
ASSLTGTGELF
>TRBV4-1|TRBJ1-2
ASSQKTGGFGGYT
>TRBV2|TRBJ1-4
ASRESRGEKLF
>TRBV5-5|TRBJ1-1
ASSPGRRRNTEAF
>TRBV18|TRBJ2-6
ASSRSSGANVLT
>TRBV28|TRBJ2-2
ASTYTGELF
>TRBV27|TRBJ1-1
ASSGQGNTEAF
>TRBV3-1/TRBV3-2|TRBJ2-2
ASSQGVLAGRDGELF
>TRBV19|TRBJ1-2
ASSIIVTADYGYT
>TRBV11-2|TRBJ1-1
ASSLGRGPEAF
>TRBV7-6|TRBJ2-3
ASSPITSGGADTQY
>TRBV5-1|TRBJ1-1
ASSLNPPGRGSNTEAF
>TRBV7-7|TRBJ2-7
ASSLAGGVGYEQY
>TRBV7-2|TRBJ1-5
ASSWTGGSQPQH
>TRBV2|TRBJ2-3
ASSADGDTQY
>TRBV10-3|TRBJ2-1
AISEQGYEQF
>TRBV6-2/TRBV6-3|TRBJ1-3
ASSWDNGNTIY
>TRBV5-1|TRBJ2-5
ASSAVVGGEETQY
>TRBV5-1|TRBJ2-6
ASSSTGAAGANVLT
>TRBV5-1|TRBJ2-7
ASSKSYEQY
>TRBV15|TRBJ2-3
ATSRDYMTSGGPDLY
>TRBV18|TRBJ2-3
ASSILLTSGGTDTQY
>TRBV27|TRBJ2-1
ASSLRGHPGLAGLSSYNEQF